Included here is one TCR beta chain sequence, with context. Its cognate antigen is unknown. The junction departs from germline at one end; a sequencing error may be responsible. These data originate in a study of breast tumors, draining lymph nodes, adjacent tissues. Study results and caveats: Tumor TCR diversity was below lymph nodes but above nontumor tissue. Tumor and nontumor repertoires were significantly more similar in luminal-like than in basal-like breast cancer. Most tumor T cells seemingly derive from lymph node, then expand in tumor. Tumor T cell lymph node origin was a supported hypothesis, not proven.

This CDR3 region has 14 residues. Germline-derived CDR1 and CDR2 are SGDLS and YYNGEE. TCRdb analysed the multiplex PCR reads with MiXCR anew, one entry per CDR3 protein. The sample comprises some 47,000 distinct CDR3 sequences, approximately 45% of which are singletons, and about 11% rests with the top ten. The sequence came from a female donor with breast cancer. Some clones in this sample may be carry-over from other donors' samples. Input material: breast tumor tissue. The V gene is TRBV9, the J gene TRBJ2-1, with D hard to call. The DNA for the CDR3 is TGTGCCAGCTCCGAAGTGGGAACCCACAATGAGCAGCCCTTC. Protein product: CASSEVGTHNEQPF.